Listed below are T cell receptor beta chains from one sample, sequenced in a study of tissue T cells after allogeneic stem cell transplantation. Sequencing used immunoSEQ multiplex PCR; TCRdb keeps in-frame clones, though not all of them. Of approximately 6,500 clones in the sample, about three quarters were seen once. The material was tissue from the rectum, obtained at autopsy. All receptors derive from a woman between 18 and 49 years old with breast cancer. Each CDR3 is given with its conserved first and last residue. The order of the fields is D gene, clone size, V gene, J gene, CDR3 protein, CDR3 DNA. The D gene is left open where the match is weak. The size of a clone is reported for some rows only, either as once, few or many, or as a class for expanded clones.

>-|-|TRBV5-4|TRBJ2-7
CASSLEGTVSGEQYF
TGTGCCAGCAGCTTGGAGGGCACTGTTTCGGGTGAGCAGTACTTC
>TRBD1|-|TRBV6-6|TRBJ2-2
CASRGPGQYTGELFF
TGTGCCAGCAGAGGGCCGGGACAGTACACCGGGGAGCTGTTTTTT
>TRBD1|-|TRBV11-2|TRBJ2-5
CASSLGTTGGWETQYF
TGTGCCAGCAGCTTAGGAACCACAGGGGGCTGGGAGACCCAGTACTTC
>TRBD1|-|TRBV14|TRBJ1-6
CASSHRGGTGYDSPLHF
TGTGCCAGCAGCCACCGAGGAGGGACAGGGTACGATTCACCCCTCCACTTT
>TRBD2|-|TRBV5-1|TRBJ2-3
CASSLDAAVSGNADTQYF
TGCGCCAGCAGCTTGGATGCTGCGGTTAGCGGGAACGCAGATACGCAGTATTTT
>-|-|TRBV15|TRBJ2-7
CATSRDRESSKGEQYF
TGTGCCACCAGCAGAGATCGGGAAAGTAGTAAGGGAGAGCAGTACTTC
>-|-|TRBV2|TRBJ2-1
CASTYWRPSYNEQFF
TGTGCCAGCACGTATTGGAGGCCGAGCTACAATGAGCAGTTCTTC
>TRBD2|-|TRBV4-3|TRBJ2-7
CASSPEREGSYEQYF
TGCGCCAGCAGCCCTGAGCGGGAGGGTTCCTACGAGCAGTACTTC
>-|few|TRBV6-5|TRBJ1-1
CASSYSRAEGTEAFF
TGTGCCAGCAGTTACTCGAGGGCAGAGGGCACTGAAGCTTTCTTT
>TRBD2|-|TRBV20-1|TRBJ2-1
CSASKTSGSSAKNEQFF
TGCAGTGCTAGTAAAACTAGCGGGAGTTCGGCGAAGAATGAGCAGTTCTTC
>-|-|TRBV3-1/TRBV3-2|TRBJ1-2
CASSQQQSFYGYTF
TGTGCCAGCAGCCAGCAGCAGTCGTTTTATGGCTACACCTTC
>TRBD1|few|TRBV30|TRBJ1-6
CAWGDRNSPLHF
TGTGCCTGGGGGGACAGGAATTCACCCCTCCACTTT
>-|-|TRBV6-5|TRBJ2-7
CASSRDTAYEQYF
TGTGCCAGCAGTCGGGACACGGCCTACGAGCAGTACTTC
>-|-|TRBV28|TRBJ1-4
CASSLRGGLREKLFF
TGTGCCAGCAGTTTAAGAGGTGGATTGCGTGAAAAACTGTTTTTT
>-|medium-sized|TRBV15|TRBJ1-5
CATSRDRGSGGNQPQHF
TGTGCCACCAGCAGAGATAGGGGGAGTGGGGGTAATCAGCCCCAGCATTTT
>TRBD2|-|TRBV6-2/TRBV6-3|TRBJ2-5
CASSHELAGETQYF
TGTGCCAGCAGTCACGAACTAGCGGGGGAGACCCAGTACTTC
>-|few|TRBV19|TRBJ1-5
CASNHIGGGAGFRPQHF
TGTGCCAGTAATCACATCGGGGGGGGCGCGGGATTTCGGCCCCAGCATTTT
>-|-|TRBV6-5|TRBJ2-5
CASGLSQEWTQYF
TGTGCCTCCGGGCTGTCGCAAGAGTGGACCCAGTACTTC
>TRBD2|-|TRBV5-6|TRBJ2-3
CASSLDAGGPTDTQYF
TGTGCCAGCAGCTTGGATGCGGGGGGGCCTACAGATACGCAGTATTTT
>-|large|TRBV19|TRBJ1-3
CASVRDPGLGGNTIYF
TGTGCCAGTGTCCGAGATCCGGGACTAGGTGGAAACACCATATATTTT
>-|-|TRBV21-1|TRBJ2-3
CASSLRTDTQYF
TGTGCCAGCAGCCTCCGGACAGATACGCAGTATTTT
>-|-|TRBV24-1|TRBJ2-7
CATSDFGRGSHLTYEQYF
TGTGCCACCAGTGATTTCGGGCGAGGGTCCCACCTTACCTACGAGCAGTACTTC
>TRBD1|-|TRBV7-2|TRBJ2-5
CASSAGTALQETQYF
TGTGCCAGCAGCGCCGGGACAGCTCTACAAGAGACCCAGTACTTC
>-|-|TRBV10-3|TRBJ1-1
CAIREGIEAFF
TGTGCCATCAGGGAGGGCATTGAAGCTTTCTTT
>-|-|TRBV27|TRBJ1-1
CASSLTITGSEAFF
TGTGCCAGCAGTTTGACGATAACAGGAAGTGAAGCTTTCTTT
>-|-|TRBV5-1|TRBJ2-3
CASSLAPGGTDTQYF
TGCGCCAGCAGCTTGGCACCAGGGGGCACAGATACGCAGTATTTT
>TRBD1|-|TRBV6-5|TRBJ2-5
CASSSLGQGLWETQYF
TGTGCCAGCAGTTCTTTGGGACAGGGGTTATGGGAGACCCAGTACTTC
>-|-|TRBV24-1|TRBJ1-1
CATVQGEAFF
TGTGCCACTGTTCAGGGTGAAGCTTTCTTT
>-|-|TRBV5-1|TRBJ1-6
CASSLWQVDNSPLHF
TGCGCCAGCAGCTTGTGGCAGGTCGATAATTCACCCCTCCACTTT
>-|once|TRBV7-8|TRBJ1-1
CASSLSGLDTEAFF
TGTGCCAGCAGCTTATCAGGGTTGGACACTGAAGCTTTCTTT
>TRBD1|few|TRBV5-1|TRBJ1-1
CASSLTGGTEAFF
TGCGCCAGCAGCCTAACAGGGGGCACTGAAGCTTTCTTT
>-|-|TRBV7-9|TRBJ2-5
CASSLRQWETQYF
TGTGCCAGCAGCTTAAGACAGTGGGAGACCCAGTACTTC
>-|once|TRBV28|TRBJ1-1
CASERGRGYTEAFF
TGTGCCAGCGAACGGGGTCGGGGGTACACTGAAGCTTTCTTT
>-|-|TRBV24-1|TRBJ2-2
CATRGRVNTGELFF
TGTGCCACCCGGGGTCGAGTTAACACCGGGGAGCTGTTTTTT
>-|-|TRBV7-3|TRBJ2-7
CASSLTGQREQYF
TGTGCCAGCAGCTTAACGGGACAACGCGAGCAGTACTTC